This TCR beta chain stems from a study of T-cell reconstitution after alpha-beta-depleted transplantation in children. Study-wide results and limits: Approximately two months post-transplant, alpha-beta T cells reportedly originated from several hundred expanded graft clones. T cells produced anew were the main source of T-cell counts and diversity one year after transplant. For some patients, TCRbeta diversity was high at day 60 because of recipient T cells and thymic progenitors that survived.

In germline, CDR1 is DFQATT, CDR2 SNEGSKA (reference sequence). The CDR3 covers 12 residues. V trimming: 6 bases; J trimming: 6 bases; junction bases outside the gene matches: 4. Concerning this clonotype: What it binds is not known.

Molecular barcoding with unique molecular identifiers was used for the TCRbeta library. One entry per CDR3 protein, called by TCRdb with MiXCR from the PCR reads. Of about 500,000 distinct CDR3 sequences in the sample, approximately 10% are singletons; the top ten hold approximately 15%. V and J are TRBV20-1 and TRBJ2-1; 8 nucleotides align to TRBD2. The clonotype was recovered from a female patient aged 2-15 years who had a stem cell transplant for aplastic anemia, so the T cells may come from the graft donor. The material sequenced was PBMCs, mostly from graft donor cells, taken 180 days after TCRalphabeta/CD19-depleted stem cell transplant. CDR3 nucleotides: TGCAGTGCCCCCGGGACTAGCAATGAGCAGTTCTTC. Protein sequence: CSAPGTSNEQFF.